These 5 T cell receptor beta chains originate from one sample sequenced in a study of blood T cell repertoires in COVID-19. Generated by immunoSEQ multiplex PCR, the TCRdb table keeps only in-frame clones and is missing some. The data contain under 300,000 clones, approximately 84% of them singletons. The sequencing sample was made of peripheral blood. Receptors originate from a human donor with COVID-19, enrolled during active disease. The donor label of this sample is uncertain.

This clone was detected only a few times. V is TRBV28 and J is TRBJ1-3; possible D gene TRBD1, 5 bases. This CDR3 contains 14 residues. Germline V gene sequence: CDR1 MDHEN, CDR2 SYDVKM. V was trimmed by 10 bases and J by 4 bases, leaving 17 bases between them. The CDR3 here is CATNLRGSGNTIYF. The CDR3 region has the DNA TGTGCCACCAACCTTCGGGGGTCGGGAAACACCATATATTTT.

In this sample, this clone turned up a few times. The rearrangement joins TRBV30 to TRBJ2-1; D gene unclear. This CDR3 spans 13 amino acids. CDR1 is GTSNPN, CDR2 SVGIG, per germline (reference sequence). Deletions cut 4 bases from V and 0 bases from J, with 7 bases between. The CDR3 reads CAWTGGSYNEQFF. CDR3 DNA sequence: TGTGCCTGGACTGGCGGCTCCTACAATGAGCAGTTCTTC.

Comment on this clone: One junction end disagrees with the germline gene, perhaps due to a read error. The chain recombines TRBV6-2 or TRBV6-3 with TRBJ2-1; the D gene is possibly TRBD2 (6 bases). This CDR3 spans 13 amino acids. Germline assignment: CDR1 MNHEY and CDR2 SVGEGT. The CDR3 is CASSYSGTSEPFF. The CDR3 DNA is TGTGCCAGCAGTTACTCGGGGACTTCCGAGCCGTTCTTC.

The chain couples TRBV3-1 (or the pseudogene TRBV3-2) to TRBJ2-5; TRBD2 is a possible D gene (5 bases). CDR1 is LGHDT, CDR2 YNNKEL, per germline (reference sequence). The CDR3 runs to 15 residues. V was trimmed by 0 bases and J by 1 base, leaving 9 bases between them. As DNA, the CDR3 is TGTGCCAGCAGCCAAGATCCGGGGATCCAAGAGACCCAGTACTTC. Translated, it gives CASSQDPGIQETQYF.

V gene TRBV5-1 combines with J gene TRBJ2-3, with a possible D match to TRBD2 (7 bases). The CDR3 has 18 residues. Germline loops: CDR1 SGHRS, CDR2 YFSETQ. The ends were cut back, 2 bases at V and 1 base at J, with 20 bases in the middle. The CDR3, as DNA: TGCGCCAGCAGCTTTGAACCCTGGGGGCTAGCGGGCACAGATACGCAGTATTTT. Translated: CASSFEPWGLAGTDTQYF.